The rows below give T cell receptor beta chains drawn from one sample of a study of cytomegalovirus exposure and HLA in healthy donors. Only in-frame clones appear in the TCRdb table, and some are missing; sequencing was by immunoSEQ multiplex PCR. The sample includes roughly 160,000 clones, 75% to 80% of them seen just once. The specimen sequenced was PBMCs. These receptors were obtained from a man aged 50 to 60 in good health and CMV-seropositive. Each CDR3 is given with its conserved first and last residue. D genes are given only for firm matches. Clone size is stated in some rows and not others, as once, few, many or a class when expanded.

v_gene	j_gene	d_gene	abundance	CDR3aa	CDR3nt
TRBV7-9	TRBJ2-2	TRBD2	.	CASSTTGGENTGELFF	TGTGCCAGCAGCACGACCGGGGGGGAGAACACCGGGGAGCTGTTTTTT
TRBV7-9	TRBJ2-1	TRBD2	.	CAVGDYSYNEQFF	TGTGCCGTAGGGGACTATTCCTACAATGAGCAGTTCTTC
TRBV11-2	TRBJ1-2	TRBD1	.	CASSLGQGGVYGYTF	TGTGCCAGCAGCTTAGGGCAGGGGGGAGTCTATGGCTACACCTTC
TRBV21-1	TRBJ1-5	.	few	CASSKEKSRQSNQPQHF	TGTGCCAGCAGCAAGGAGAAGTCGAGACAGAGCAATCAGCCCCAGCATTTT
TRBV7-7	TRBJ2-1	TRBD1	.	CASSPGTGSSYNEQFF	TGTGCCAGCAGCCCCGGGACAGGTAGCTCCTACAATGAGCAGTTCTTC
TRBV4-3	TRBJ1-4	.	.	CASSPGQTGEKLFF	TGCGCCAGCAGCCCGGGACAAACGGGTGAAAAACTGTTTTTT
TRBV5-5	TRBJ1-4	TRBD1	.	CASSLPGQGAHVKLFF	TGTGCCAGCAGCTTGCCAGGACAGGGGGCCCACGTAAAACTGTTTTTT
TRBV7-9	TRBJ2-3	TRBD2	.	CASSFQLASGGRDTQYF	TGTGCCAGCAGCTTCCAACTGGCTAGCGGGGGAAGAGATACGCAGTATTTT
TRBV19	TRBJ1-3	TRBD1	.	CASSIETGTGAPSGNTIYF	TGTGCCAGTAGTATAGAGACCGGGACAGGGGCTCCCTCTGGAAACACCATATATTTT
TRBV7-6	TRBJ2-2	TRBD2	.	CASSLPSGLGARELFF	TGTGCCAGCAGCCTCCCTAGCGGGCTGGGCGCCCGGGAGCTGTTTTTT
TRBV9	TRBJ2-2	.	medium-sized	CASQDPRRENTGELFF	TGTGCCAGTCAGGACCCGCGGCGGGAGAACACCGGGGAGCTGTTTTTT
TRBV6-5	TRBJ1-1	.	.	CASARTVHSLEAFF	TGTGCCAGCGCGCGGACAGTACATTCTCTTGAAGCTTTCTTT
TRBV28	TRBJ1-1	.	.	CASSYEGGVTEAFF	TGTGCCAGCAGTTATGAAGGGGGTGTTACTGAAGCTTTCTTT
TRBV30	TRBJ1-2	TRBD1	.	CAWSPGTGGRGDGYTF	TGTGCCTGGAGTCCGGGGACAGGGGGCAGGGGAGATGGCTACACCTTC
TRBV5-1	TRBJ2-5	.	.	CASSLDTRETQYF	TGCGCCAGCAGCTTGGATACGCGGGAGACCCAGTACTTC
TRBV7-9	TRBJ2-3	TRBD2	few	CASSLALAGPNGDTQYF	TGTGCCAGCAGCTTAGCCCTAGCGGGACCAAACGGGGATACGCAGTATTTT
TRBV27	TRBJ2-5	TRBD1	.	CASSEHLDRGYMETQYF	TGTGCCAGCAGTGAACACCTAGACAGGGGCTACATGGAGACCCAGTACTTC
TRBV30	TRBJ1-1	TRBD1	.	CAWSRTGLGTEAFF	TGTGCCTGGAGTAGGACAGGGCTTGGAACTGAAGCTTTCTTT
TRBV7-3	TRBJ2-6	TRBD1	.	CASSWTGLDSGANVLTF	TGTGCCAGCAGCTGGACAGGGCTAGACTCTGGGGCCAACGTCCTGACTTTC
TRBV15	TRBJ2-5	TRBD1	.	CATSSAEGTGLRSQYF	TGTGCCACCAGCAGCGCGGAAGGGACAGGGCTCAGGAGCCAGTACTTC
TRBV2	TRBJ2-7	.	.	CASSGTGAYEQYF	TGTGCCAGCAGCGGGACGGGAGCCTACGAGCAGTACTTC
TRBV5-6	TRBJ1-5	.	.	CASSLGWRQPQHF	TGTGCCAGCAGCTTGGGGTGGAGACAGCCCCAGCATTTT
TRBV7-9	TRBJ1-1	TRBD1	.	CASSFGTGVPEAFF	TGTGCCAGCAGCTTTGGGACAGGGGTCCCTGAAGCTTTCTTT
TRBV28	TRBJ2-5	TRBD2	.	CASSPPGEGRKETQYF	TGTGCCAGCAGCCCCCCCGGGGAGGGGAGAAAAGAGACCCAGTACTTC
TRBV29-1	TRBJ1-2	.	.	CSVSSGDNYGYTF	TGCAGCGTATCGTCAGGGGATAACTATGGCTACACCTTC
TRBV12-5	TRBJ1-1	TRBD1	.	CASGPPQGAWAEAFF	TGTGCTAGTGGACCCCCTCAGGGGGCATGGGCTGAAGCTTTCTTT
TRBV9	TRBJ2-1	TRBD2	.	CASSLRMGLAGSAEQFF	TGTGCCAGCAGCCTACGCATGGGTCTAGCGGGGTCTGCTGAGCAGTTCTTC
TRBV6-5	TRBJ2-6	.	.	CASSYAGSGANVLTF	TGTGCCAGCAGTTACGCAGGCTCTGGGGCCAACGTCCTGACTTTC
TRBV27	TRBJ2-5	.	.	CASRSLETQYF	TGTGCCAGCAGGAGCCTAGAGACCCAGTACTTC
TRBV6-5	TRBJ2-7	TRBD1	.	CASSRRDSYYEQYF	TGTGCCAGCAGTCGACGGGACAGCTACTACGAGCAGTACTTC
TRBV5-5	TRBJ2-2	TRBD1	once	CASSLRQGGTTGELFF	TGTGCCAGCAGTTTAAGACAGGGGGGGACGACCGGGGAGCTGTTTTTT
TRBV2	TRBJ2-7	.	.	CTNKPSAGSSYEQYF	TGTACCAACAAACCCTCGGCGGGTTCCTCCTACGAGCAGTACTTC
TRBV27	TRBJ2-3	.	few	CASSFADTQYF	TGTGCCAGCAGTTTCGCAGATACGCAGTATTTT
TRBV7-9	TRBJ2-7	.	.	CASRSIGGNEQYF	TGTGCCAGCAGAAGTATCGGAGGGAACGAGCAGTACTTC
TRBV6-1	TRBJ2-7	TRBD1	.	CASSADRGYEQYF	TGTGCCAGCAGTGCGGACAGGGGATACGAGCAGTACTTC
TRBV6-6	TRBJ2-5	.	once	CASRSGSQETQYF	TGTGCCAGCAGGTCCGGGTCCCAAGAGACCCAGTACTTC
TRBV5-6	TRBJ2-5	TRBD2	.	CASSYGLAQETQYF	TGTGCCAGCAGCTACGGACTAGCGCAAGAGACCCAGTACTTC
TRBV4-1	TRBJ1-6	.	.	CASSLPGFERPLHF	TGCGCCAGCAGCCTCCCGGGGTTTGAGCGGCCTCTCCACTTT
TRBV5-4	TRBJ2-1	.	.	CASSFQGTTNEQFF	TGTGCCAGCAGCTTTCAGGGGACTACTAATGAGCAGTTCTTC
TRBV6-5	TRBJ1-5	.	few	CASSFRPRVSNQPQHF	TGTGCCAGCAGTTTTCGCCCCAGGGTTAGCAATCAGCCCCAGCATTTT
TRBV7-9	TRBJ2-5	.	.	CASSRVRNSGTQYF	TGTGCCAGCAGTAGGGTCCGAAATAGCGGGACCCAGTACTTC
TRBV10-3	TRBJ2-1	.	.	CAISENSYEQFF	TGTGCCATCAGTGAGAACTCCTATGAGCAGTTCTTC
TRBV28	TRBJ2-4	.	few	CASSLGSWARDTRHIQYF	TGTGCCAGCAGCTTAGGGTCCTGGGCCCGGGACACTCGTCACATTCAGTACTTC
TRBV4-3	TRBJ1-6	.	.	CASSQQGSPLHF	TGCGCCAGCAGCCAACAGGGTTCACCCCTCCACTTT
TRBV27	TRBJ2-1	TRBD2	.	CASSEERGGREQFF	TGTGCCAGCAGTGAAGAGCGGGGGGGCCGGGAGCAGTTCTTC
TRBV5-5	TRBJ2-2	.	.	CASSLVAADTGELFF	TGCGCCAGCAGCTTGGTAGCGGCTGACACCGGGGAGCTGTTTTTT
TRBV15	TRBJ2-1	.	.	CATRPTGLGEQFF	TGTGCCACCCGTCCCACAGGGTTGGGTGAGCAGTTCTTC
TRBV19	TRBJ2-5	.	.	CASSIVPGNRETQYF	TGTGCCAGTAGTATAGTTCCCGGGAATAGGGAGACCCAGTACTTC
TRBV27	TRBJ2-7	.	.	CASSFSGLEQYF	TGTGCCAGCAGTTTTTCAGGTCTGGAACAGTACTTC